This TCR beta chain originates from a study of CDR3 diversity in severe acne. TCRdb used MiXCR to reprocess the PCR reads, holding one entry per CDR3 protein. The repertoire holds 79,000 or so distinct CDR3 sequences, with about 53% as singletons. V lost 6 bases and J lost 7, with 13 bases in between. The CDR3 runs to 12 residues. Germline lookup yields CDR1 MNHEY and CDR2 SMNVEV (reference sequence). The rearrangement uses TRBV27 and TRBJ2-7; D gene uncertain. This clonotype was sampled from a male donor with severe acne vulgaris. Specimen: blood. CDR3 sequence reads: CASSRFGREQYF. CDR3 bases: TGTGCCAGCAGCCGCTTTGGAAGAGAGCAGTACTTC.